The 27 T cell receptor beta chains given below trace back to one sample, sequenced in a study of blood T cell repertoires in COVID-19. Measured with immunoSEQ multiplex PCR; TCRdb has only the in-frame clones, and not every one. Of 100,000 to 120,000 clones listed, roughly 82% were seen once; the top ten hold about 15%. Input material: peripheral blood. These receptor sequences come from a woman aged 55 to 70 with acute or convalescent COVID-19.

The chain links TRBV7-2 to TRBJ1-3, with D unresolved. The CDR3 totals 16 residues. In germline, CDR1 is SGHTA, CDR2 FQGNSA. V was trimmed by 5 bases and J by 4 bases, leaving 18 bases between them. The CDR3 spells CASSRTFRRGGNTIYF. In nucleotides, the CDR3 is TGTGCCAGCAGCCGTACTTTTAGGCGGGGAGGAAACACCATATATTTT.

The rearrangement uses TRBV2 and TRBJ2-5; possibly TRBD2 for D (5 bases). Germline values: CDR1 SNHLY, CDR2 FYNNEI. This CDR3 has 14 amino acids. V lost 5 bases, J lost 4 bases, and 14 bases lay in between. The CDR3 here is CASSPSRVGETQYF. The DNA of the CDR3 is TGTGCCAGCAGTCCTAGCCGGGTCGGAGAGACCCAGTACTTC.

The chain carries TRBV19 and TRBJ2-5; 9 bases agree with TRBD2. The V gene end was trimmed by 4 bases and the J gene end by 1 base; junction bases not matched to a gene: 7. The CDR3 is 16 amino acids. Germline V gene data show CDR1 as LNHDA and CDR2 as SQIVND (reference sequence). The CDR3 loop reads CASSTPTSGFQETQYF. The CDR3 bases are TGTGCCAGTAGTACACCTACTAGCGGGTTCCAAGAGACCCAGTACTTC.

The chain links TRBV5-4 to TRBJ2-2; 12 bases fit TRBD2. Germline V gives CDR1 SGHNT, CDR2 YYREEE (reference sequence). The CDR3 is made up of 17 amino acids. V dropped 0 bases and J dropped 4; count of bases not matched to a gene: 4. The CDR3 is CASSLVGLAGGTGELFF. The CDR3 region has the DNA TGTGCCAGCAGCTTGGTGGGACTAGCGGGTGGCACCGGGGAGCTGTTTTTT.

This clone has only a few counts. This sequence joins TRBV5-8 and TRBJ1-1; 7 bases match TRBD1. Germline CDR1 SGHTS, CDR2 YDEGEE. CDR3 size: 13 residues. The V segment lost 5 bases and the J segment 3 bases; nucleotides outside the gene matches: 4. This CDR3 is CASRPGQYTEAFF. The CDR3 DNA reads TGTGCCAGCAGGCCGGGACAGTACACTGAAGCTTTCTTT. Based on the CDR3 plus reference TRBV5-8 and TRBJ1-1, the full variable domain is EAGVTQSPTHLIKTRGQQATLRCSPISGHTSVYWYQQALGLGLQFLLWYDEGEERNRGNFPPRFSGRQFPNYSSELNVNALELEDSALYLCASRPGQYTEAFFGQGTRLTVV.

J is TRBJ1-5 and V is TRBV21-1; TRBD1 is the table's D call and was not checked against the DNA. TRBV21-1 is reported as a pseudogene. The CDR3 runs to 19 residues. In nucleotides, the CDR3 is TGTGCCAGCAGCAAATGGAGATTGGGGACAGGGGATAGCAATCAGCCCCAGCATTTT. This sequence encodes CASSKWRLGTGDSNQPQHF.

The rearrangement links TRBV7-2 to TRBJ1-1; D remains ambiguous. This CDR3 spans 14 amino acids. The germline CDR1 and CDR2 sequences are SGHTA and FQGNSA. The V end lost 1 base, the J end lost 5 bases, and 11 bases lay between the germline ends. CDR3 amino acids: CASSLDLYLTEAFF. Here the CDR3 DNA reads TGTGCCAGCAGCTTAGACTTATATCTGACTGAAGCTTTCTTT.

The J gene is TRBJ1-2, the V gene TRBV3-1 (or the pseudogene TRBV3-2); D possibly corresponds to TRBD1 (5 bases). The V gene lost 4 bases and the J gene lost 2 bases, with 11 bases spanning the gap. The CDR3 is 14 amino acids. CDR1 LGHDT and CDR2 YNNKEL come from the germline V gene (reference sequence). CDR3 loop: CASSRGGENYGYTF. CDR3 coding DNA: TGTGCCAGCAGCCGCGGAGGGGAAAACTATGGCTACACCTTC.

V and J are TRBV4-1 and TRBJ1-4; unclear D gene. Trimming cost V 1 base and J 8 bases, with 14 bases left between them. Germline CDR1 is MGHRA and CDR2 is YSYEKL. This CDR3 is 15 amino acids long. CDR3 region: CASSQADPGEEKLFF. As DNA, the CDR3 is TGCGCCAGCAGCCAAGCAGATCCCGGGGAAGAAAAACTGTTTTTT.

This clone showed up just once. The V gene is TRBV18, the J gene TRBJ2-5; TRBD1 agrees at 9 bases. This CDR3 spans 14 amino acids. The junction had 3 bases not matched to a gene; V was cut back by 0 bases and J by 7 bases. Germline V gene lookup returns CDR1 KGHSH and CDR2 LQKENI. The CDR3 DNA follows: TGTGCCAGCTCACCACCGGGACAGGGCGGGACCCAGTACTTC. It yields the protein CASSPPGQGGTQYF.

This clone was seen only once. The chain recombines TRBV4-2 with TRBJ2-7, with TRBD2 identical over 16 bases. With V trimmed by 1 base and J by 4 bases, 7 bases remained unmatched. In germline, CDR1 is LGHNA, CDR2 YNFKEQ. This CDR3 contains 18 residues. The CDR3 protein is CASSQAGLAGGPPYEQYF. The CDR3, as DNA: TGTGCCAGCAGCCAAGCGGGACTAGCGGGGGGGCCCCCGTACGAGCAGTACTTC.

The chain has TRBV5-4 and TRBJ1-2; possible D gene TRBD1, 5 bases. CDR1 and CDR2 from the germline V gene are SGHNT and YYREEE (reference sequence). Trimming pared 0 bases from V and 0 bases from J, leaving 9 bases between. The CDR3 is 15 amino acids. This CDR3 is CASSLVGRSNYGYTF. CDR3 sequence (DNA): TGTGCCAGCAGCTTGGTGGGGCGCTCTAACTATGGCTACACCTTC. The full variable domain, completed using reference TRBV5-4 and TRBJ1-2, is ETGVTQSPTHLIKTRGQQVTLRCSSQSGHNTVSWYQQALGQGPQFIFQYYREEENGRGNFPPRFSGLQFPNYSSELNVNALELDDSALYLCASSLVGRSNYGYTFGSGTRLTVV.

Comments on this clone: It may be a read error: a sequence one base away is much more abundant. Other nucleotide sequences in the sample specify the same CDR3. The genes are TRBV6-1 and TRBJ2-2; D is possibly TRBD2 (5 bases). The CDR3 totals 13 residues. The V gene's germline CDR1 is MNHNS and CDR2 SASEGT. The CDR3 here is CASSERESGELFF. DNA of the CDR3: TGTGCCAGCAGTGAACGCGAATCCGGGGAGCTATTTTTT.

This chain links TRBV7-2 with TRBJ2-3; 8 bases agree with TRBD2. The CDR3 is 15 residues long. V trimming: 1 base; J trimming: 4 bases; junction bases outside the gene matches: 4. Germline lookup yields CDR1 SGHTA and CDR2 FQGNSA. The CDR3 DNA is TGTGCCAGCAGCTTAGTAGCGGGGAGAGCAGATACGCAGTATTTT. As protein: CASSLVAGRADTQYF.

The DNA of the CDR3 is TGTGCCAGCAGCGATCCAACCGGGGAGACCCAGTACTTC. It codes for CASSDPTGETQYF. The chain couples TRBV7-9 to TRBJ2-5; the D is unclear. CDR1 is SEHNR and CDR2 is FQNEAQ in the germline V gene (reference sequence). Trimming pared 5 bases from V and 5 bases from J, leaving 12 bases between. CDR3 length: 13 residues.

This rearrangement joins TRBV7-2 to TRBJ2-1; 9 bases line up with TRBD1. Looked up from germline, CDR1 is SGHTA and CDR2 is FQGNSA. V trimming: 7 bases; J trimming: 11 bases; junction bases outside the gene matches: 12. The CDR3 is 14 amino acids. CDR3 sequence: CASTLRDRDSQQFF. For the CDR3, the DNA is TGTGCCAGCACCCTGCGGGACAGGGATTCTCAGCAGTTCTTC.

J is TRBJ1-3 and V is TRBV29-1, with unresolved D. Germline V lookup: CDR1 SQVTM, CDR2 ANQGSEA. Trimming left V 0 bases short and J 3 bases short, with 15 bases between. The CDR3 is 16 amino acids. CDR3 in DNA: TGCAGCGTTGAAGAAGCGGGCAGGACCCATGGAAACACCATATATTTT. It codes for CSVEEAGRTHGNTIYF.

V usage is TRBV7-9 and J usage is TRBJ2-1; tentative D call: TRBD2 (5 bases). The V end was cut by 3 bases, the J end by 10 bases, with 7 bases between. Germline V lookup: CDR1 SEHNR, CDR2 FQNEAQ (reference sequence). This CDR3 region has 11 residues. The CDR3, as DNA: TGTGCCAGCAGCTTCTCTAGCGAGCAGTTCTTC. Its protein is CASSFSSEQFF.

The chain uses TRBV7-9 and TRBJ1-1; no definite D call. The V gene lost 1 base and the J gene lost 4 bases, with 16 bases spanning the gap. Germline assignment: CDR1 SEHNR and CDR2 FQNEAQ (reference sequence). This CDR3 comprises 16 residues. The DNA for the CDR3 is TGTGCCAGCAGCTTAGAAACCTTTGTACGGGGCACTGAAGCTTTCTTT. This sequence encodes CASSLETFVRGTEAFF.

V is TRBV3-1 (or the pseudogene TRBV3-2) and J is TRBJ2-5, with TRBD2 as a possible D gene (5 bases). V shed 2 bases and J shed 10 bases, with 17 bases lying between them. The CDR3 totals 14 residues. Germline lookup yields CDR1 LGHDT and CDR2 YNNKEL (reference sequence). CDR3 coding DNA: TGTGCCAGCAGCCAACGAGTCGGGGTGAGAAACCAGTACTTC. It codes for CASSQRVGVRNQYF.

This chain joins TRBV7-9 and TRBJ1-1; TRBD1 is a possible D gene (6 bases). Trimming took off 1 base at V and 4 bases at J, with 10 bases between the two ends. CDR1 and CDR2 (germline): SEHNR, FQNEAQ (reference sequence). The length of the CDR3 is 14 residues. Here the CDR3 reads CASSLEAGVTEAFF. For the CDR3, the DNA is TGTGCCAGCAGCTTAGAAGCAGGGGTCACTGAAGCTTTCTTT.

CDR3 DNA: TGTGCCAGCAGGGCATACAATGAGCAGTTCTTC. Translated: CASRAYNEQFF. This chain joins TRBV6-5 and TRBJ2-1; D gene unclear. Germline CDR1 and CDR2: MNHEY and SVGAGI. The CDR3 loop spans 11 amino acids. V lost 6 bases to trimming and J lost 4 bases, with 4 bases between them.

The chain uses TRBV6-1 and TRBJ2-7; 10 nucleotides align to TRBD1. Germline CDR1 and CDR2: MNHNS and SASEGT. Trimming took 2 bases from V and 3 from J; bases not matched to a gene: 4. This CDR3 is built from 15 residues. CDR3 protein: CASSERGQGYYEQYF. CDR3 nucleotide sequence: TGTGCCAGCAGTGAACGGGGACAGGGGTACTACGAGCAGTACTTC.

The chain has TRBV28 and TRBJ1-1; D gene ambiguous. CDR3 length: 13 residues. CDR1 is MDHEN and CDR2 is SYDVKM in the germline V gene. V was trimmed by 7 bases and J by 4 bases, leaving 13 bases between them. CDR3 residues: CASTPFLSTEAFF. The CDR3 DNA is TGTGCCAGCACCCCGTTCCTAAGCACTGAAGCTTTCTTT.

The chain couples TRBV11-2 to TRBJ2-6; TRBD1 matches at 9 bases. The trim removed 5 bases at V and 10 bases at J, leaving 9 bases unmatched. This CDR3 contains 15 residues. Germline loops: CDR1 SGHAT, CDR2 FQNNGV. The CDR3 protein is CASSITGGSSNVLTF. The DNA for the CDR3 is TGTGCCAGCAGCATTACAGGGGGCTCTTCGAACGTCCTGACTTTC.

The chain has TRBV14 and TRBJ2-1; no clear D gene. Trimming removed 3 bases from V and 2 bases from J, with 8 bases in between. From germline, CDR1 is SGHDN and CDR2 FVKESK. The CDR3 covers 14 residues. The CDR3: CASSHLDTYNEQFF. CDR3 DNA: TGTGCCAGCAGCCACCTTGACACCTACAATGAGCAGTTCTTC. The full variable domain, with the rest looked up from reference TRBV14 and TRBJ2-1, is EAGVTQFPSHSVIEKGQTVTLRCDPISGHDNLYWYRRVMGKEIKFLLHFVKESKQDESGMPNNRFLAERTGGTYSTLKVQPAELEDSGVYFCASSHLDTYNEQFFGPGTRLTVL.

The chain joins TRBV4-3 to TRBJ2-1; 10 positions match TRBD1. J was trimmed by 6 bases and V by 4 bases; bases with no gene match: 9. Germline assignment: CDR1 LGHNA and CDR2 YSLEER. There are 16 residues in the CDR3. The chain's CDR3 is CASSLRRDRGGNEQFF. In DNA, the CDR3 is TGCGCCAGCAGCCTACGCCGGGACAGGGGAGGCAATGAGCAGTTCTTC.